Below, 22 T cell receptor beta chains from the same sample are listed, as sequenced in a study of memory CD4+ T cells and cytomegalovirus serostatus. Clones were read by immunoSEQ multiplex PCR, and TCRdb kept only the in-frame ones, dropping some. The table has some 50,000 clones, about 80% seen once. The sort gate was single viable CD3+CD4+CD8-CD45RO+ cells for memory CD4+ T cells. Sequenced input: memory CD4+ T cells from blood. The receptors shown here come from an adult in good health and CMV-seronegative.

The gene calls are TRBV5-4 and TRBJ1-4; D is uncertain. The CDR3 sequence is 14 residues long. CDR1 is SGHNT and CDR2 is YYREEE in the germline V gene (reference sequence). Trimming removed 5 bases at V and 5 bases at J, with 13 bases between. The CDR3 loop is CASSSDPPNEKLFF. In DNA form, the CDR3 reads TGTGCCAGCAGTTCCGACCCCCCAAATGAAAAACTGTTTTTT.

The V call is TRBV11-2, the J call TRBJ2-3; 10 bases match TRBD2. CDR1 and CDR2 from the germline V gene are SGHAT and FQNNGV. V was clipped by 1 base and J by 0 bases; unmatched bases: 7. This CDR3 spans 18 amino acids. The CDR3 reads CASSLGSRTSGSTDTQYF. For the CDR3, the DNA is TGTGCCAGCAGCTTAGGATCCAGGACTAGCGGAAGCACAGATACGCAGTATTTT.

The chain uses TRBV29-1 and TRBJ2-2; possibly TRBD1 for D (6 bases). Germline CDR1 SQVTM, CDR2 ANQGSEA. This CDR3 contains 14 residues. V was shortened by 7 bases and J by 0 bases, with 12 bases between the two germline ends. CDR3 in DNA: TGCAGCGGCTCCACAGGGTCGAACACCGGGGAGCTGTTTTTT. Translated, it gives CSGSTGSNTGELFF.

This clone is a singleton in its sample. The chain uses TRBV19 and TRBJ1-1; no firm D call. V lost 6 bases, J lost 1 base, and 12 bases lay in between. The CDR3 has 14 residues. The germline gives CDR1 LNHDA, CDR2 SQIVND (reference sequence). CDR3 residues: CASSVEGRNTEAFF. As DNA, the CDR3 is TGTGCCAGTAGCGTGGAAGGGCGGAACACTGAAGCTTTCTTT.

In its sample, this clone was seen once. DNA of the CDR3: TGTGCCATCAGTGAGGGACAGGGTATTGGGAACACTGAAGCTTTCTTT. Translating gives CAISEGQGIGNTEAFF. The chain combines TRBV10-3 with TRBJ1-1, with 8 bases lining up with TRBD1. The germline V gene has CDR1 ENHRY and CDR2 SYGVKD. The CDR3 sequence is 16 residues long. The trim removed 2 bases at V and 1 base at J, leaving 6 bases unmatched.

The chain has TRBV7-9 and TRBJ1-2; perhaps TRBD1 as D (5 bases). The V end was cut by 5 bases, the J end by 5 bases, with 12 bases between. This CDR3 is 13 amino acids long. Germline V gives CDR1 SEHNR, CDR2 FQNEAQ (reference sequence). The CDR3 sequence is CASSRDGLYGYTF. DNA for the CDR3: TGTGCCAGCAGCCGGGACGGACTATATGGCTACACCTTC. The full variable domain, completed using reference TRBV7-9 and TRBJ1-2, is DTGVSQNPRHKITKRGQNVTFRCDPISEHNRLYWYRQTLGQGPEFLTYFQNEAQLEKSRLLSDRFSAERPKGSFSTLEIQRTEQGDSAMYLCASSRDGLYGYTFGSGTRLTVV.

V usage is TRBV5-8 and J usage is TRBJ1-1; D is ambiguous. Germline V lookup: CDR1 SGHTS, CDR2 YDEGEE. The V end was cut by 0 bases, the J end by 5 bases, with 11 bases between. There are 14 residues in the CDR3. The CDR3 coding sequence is TGTGCCAGCAGCTTGGGGCCGCTGAGTACTGAAGCTTTCTTT. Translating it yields CASSLGPLSTEAFF.

The CDR3 loop is CASSRPGGGGGELFF. Here the CDR3 DNA reads TGTGCCAGCAGCCGCCCAGGGGGCGGAGGCGGGGAGCTGTTTTTT. The V call is TRBV7-2, the J call TRBJ2-2; 8 bases map to TRBD1. CDR1 is SGHTA, CDR2 FQGNSA, per germline. The CDR3 runs to 15 residues. The V gene end was trimmed by 5 bases and the J gene end by 7 bases; junction bases not matched to a gene: 9.

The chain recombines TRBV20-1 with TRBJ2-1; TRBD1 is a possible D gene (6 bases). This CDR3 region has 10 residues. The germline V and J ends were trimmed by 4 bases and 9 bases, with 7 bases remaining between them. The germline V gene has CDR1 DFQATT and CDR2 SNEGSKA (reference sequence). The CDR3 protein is CSATRGEQFF. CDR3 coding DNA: TGCAGTGCTACCAGGGGTGAGCAGTTCTTC.

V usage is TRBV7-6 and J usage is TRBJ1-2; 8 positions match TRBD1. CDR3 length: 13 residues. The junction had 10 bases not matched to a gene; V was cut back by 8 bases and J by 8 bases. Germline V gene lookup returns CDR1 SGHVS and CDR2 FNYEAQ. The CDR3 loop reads CASSARGPDGYTF. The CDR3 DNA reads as TGTGCCAGCTCAGCCAGGGGGCCGGACGGCTACACCTTC.

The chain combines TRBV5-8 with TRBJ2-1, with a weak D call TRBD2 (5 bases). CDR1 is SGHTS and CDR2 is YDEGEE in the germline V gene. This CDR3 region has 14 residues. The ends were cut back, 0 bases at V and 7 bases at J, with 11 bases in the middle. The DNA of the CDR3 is TGTGCCAGCAGCTTGGTAGGACTCAGAAATGAGCAGTTCTTC. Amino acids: CASSLVGLRNEQFF.

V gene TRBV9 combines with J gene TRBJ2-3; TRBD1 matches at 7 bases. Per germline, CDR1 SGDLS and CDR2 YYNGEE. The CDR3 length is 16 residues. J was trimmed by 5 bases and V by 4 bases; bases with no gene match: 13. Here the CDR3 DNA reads TGTGCCAGCAGCCCAGACAGGGTAGGGGGTGGAGATACGCAGTATTTT. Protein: CASSPDRVGGGDTQYF.

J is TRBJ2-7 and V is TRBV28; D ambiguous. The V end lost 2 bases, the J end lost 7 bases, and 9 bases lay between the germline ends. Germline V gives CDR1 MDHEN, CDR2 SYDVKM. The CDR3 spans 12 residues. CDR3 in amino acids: CASSLHVWEQYF. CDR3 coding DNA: TGTGCCAGCAGTTTACATGTCTGGGAGCAGTACTTC.

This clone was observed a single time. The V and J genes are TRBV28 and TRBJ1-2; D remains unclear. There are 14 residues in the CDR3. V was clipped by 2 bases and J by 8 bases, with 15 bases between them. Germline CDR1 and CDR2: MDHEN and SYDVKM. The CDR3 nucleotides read TGTGCCAGCAGTTTAATTCCGGAGTTAGGAGGCTACACCTTC. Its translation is CASSLIPELGGYTF.

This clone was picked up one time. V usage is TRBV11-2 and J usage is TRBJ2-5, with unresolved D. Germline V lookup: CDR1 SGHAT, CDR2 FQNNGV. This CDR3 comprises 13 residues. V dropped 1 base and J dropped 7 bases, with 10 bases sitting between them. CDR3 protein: CASSLGQVGTQYF. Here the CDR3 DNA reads TGTGCCAGCAGCTTAGGACAAGTAGGGACCCAGTACTTC. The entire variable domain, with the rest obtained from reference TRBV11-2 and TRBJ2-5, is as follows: EAGVAQSPRYKIIEKRQSVAFWCNPISGHATLYWYQQILGQGPKLLIQFQNNGVVDDSQLPKDRFSAERLKGVDSTLKIQPAKLEDSAVYLCASSLGQVGTQYFGPGTRLLVL.

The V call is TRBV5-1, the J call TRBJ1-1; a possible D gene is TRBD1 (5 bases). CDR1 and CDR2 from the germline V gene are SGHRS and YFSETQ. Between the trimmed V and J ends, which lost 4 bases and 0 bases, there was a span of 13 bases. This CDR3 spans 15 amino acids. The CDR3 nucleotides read TGCGCCAGCAGCCCGGGGGGGTTAATGAACACTGAAGCTTTCTTT. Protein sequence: CASSPGGLMNTEAFF.

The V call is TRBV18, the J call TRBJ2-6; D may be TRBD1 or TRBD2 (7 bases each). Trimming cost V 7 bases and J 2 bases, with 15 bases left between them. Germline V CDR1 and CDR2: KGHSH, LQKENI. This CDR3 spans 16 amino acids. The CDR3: CASYKTGTTGANVLTF. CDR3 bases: TGTGCCAGCTATAAGACAGGGACTACTGGGGCCAACGTCCTGACTTTC.

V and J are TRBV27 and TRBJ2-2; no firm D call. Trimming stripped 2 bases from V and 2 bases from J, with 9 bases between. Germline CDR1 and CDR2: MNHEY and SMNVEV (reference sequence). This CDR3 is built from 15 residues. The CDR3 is CASSLNRLNTGELFF. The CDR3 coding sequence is TGTGCCAGCAGTTTAAACAGATTAAACACCGGGGAGCTGTTTTTT.

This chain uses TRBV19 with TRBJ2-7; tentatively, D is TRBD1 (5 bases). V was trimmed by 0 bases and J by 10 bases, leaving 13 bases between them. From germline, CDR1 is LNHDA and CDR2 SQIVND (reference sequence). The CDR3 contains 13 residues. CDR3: CASSIDGTGPQYF. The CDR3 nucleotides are TGTGCCAGTAGTATAGATGGAACAGGCCCTCAGTACTTC.

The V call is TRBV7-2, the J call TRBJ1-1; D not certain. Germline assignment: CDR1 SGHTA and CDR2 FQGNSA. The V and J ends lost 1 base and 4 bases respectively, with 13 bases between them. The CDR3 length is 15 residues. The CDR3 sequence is CASSLGKGWSTEAFF. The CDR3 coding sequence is TGTGCCAGCAGCTTAGGCAAGGGCTGGAGCACTGAAGCTTTCTTT.

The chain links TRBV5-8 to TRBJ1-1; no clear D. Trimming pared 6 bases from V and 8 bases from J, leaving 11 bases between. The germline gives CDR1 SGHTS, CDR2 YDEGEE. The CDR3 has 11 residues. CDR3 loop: CASTKTREAFF. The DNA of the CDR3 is TGTGCCAGCACCAAAACTAGGGAAGCTTTCTTT.

The CDR3 loop is CASSQTAPRDTQYF. CDR3 coding DNA: TGTGCCAGCAGTCAGACGGCTCCACGGGATACGCAGTATTTT. The chain joins TRBV28 to TRBJ2-3; the D is unclear. V lost 5 bases to trimming and J lost 6 bases, with 15 bases between them. The CDR3 length is 14 residues. Germline CDR1 is MDHEN and CDR2 is SYDVKM.